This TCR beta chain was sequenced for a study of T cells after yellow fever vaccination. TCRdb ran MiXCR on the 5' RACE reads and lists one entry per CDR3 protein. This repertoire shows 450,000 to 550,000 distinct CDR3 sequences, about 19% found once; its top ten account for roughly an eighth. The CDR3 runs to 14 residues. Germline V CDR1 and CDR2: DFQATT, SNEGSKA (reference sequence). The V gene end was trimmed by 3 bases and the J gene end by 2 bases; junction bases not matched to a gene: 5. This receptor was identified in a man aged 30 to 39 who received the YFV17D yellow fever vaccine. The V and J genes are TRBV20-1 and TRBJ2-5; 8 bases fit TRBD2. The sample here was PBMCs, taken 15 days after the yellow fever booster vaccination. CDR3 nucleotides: TGCAGTGCTAGGCTAGCGGGCCGACAAGAGACCCAGTACTTC. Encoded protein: CSARLAGRQETQYF.